This passage covers 26 T cell receptor beta chains from one sample sequenced in a study of shared clonotypes between healthy human individuals. It was CD45RO-negative cells, positively selected for CCR7, that made up naive CD8 cells, with terminally differentiated effector memory CD45RA+ cells excluded. Sequenced by immunoSEQ multiplex PCR; TCRdb stores in-frame clones only, minus some. This sample has 800,000 or so clones; about 96% occur once, and the top ten carry approximately 0.2%. Sequenced: naive CD8+ T cells sorted from blood. The receptor source for this set is a man aged 25-45 years in good health.

In the case of this clone: Other DNA sequences in this sample translate to the same CDR3. The CDR3 nucleotides read TGTGCCAGCAGTGGCAGGCGCTACGAGCAGTACTTC. Residues: CASSGRRYEQYF. This chain joins TRBV2 and TRBJ2-7; D is undetermined. CDR3 length: 12 residues. V was pared by 4 bases and J by 3 bases, with 7 bases between. CDR1 SNHLY and CDR2 FYNNEI come from the germline V gene.

V usage is TRBV7-9 and J usage is TRBJ2-7, with D unresolved. Trimming took off 1 base at V and 1 base at J, with 11 bases between the two ends. The CDR3 covers 15 residues. Germline loops: CDR1 SEHNR, CDR2 FQNEAQ (reference sequence). CDR3 nucleotides: TGTGCCAGCAGCTTAGTTGGCAGTGGGTCCTACGAGCAGTACTTC. Translated: CASSLVGSGSYEQYF. The entire variable domain, with the rest obtained from reference TRBV7-9 and TRBJ2-7, is as follows: DTGVSQNPRHKITKRGQNVTFRCDPISEHNRLYWYRQTLGQGPEFLTYFQNEAQLEKSRLLSDRFSAERPKGSFSTLEIQRTEQGDSAMYLCASSLVGSGSYEQYFGPGTRLTVT.

Details on this clone: The same CDR3 also results from other DNA sequences found in this sample. The chain is built from TRBV4-3 and TRBJ2-1; no reliable D call. The germline gives CDR1 LGHNA, CDR2 YSLEER. Trimming took 0 bases from V and 0 from J, leaving 6 bases between them. The CDR3 extends over 15 amino acids. CDR3 coding DNA: TGCGCCAGCAGCCAAGACAGTAGCTCCTACAATGAGCAGTTCTTC. Translation: CASSQDSSSYNEQFF.

To note about this clone: Other nucleotide sequences in the sample specify the same CDR3. The CDR3 bases are TGTGCCAGCAGCTTAGGACAGGGGGGCTACGAGCAGTACTTC. It specifies CASSLGQGGYEQYF. This sequence joins TRBV13 and TRBJ2-7; TRBD1 matches 8 bases. The CDR3 has 14 residues. The junction had 1 base not matched to a gene; V was cut back by 0 bases and J by 3 bases. In germline, CDR1 is PRHDT, CDR2 FYEKMQ (reference sequence).

V and J are TRBV6-1 and TRBJ1-2; D perhaps matches TRBD1 (5 bases). V lost 10 bases, J lost 7 bases, and 22 bases lay in between. Germline V CDR1 and CDR2: MNHNS, SASEGT. The CDR3 length is 14 residues. CDR3 coding DNA: TGTGCCATAATATTCTCAGGGCCCCCCGGTGGCTACACCTTC. Residues: CAIIFSGPPGGYTF.

The V call is TRBV13, the J call TRBJ1-2; no firm D call. V was clipped by 5 bases and J by 4 bases, with 20 bases between them. Germline loops: CDR1 PRHDT, CDR2 FYEKMQ (reference sequence). The CDR3 consists of 16 residues. This CDR3 reads CASSLRQGPLSYGYTF. CDR3 bases: TGTGCCAGCAGCCTGAGACAAGGCCCCCTAAGCTATGGCTACACCTTC.

The rearrangement uses TRBV7-6 and TRBJ1-5, with D hard to call. In germline, CDR1 is SGHVS, CDR2 FNYEAQ. V lost 1 base and J lost 3, with 10 bases in between. The CDR3 loop spans 15 amino acids. For the CDR3, the DNA is TGTGCCAGCAGCTTAGGTTTAGGGTTCAATCAGCCCCAGCATTTT. Translating it yields CASSLGLGFNQPQHF.

This chain joins TRBV10-3 and TRBJ2-7, with 7 bases aligning to TRBD2. The CDR3 is 18 amino acids. The V segment lost 1 base and the J segment 2 bases; nucleotides outside the gene matches: 14. Germline lookup yields CDR1 ENHRY and CDR2 SYGVKD. CDR3 region: CAISELIGGISGPYEQYF. CDR3 coding DNA: TGTGCCATCAGTGAGTTAATCGGGGGGATATCTGGTCCCTACGAGCAGTACTTC.

V gene TRBV5-4 combines with J gene TRBJ1-2, with D maybe TRBD1 (5 bases). Trimming stripped 4 bases from V and 4 bases from J, with 26 bases between. Per germline, CDR1 SGHNT and CDR2 YYREEE (reference sequence). The CDR3 contains 18 residues. CDR3 in DNA: TGTGCCAGCAGCCTAGATTCCTCAGGGTTGTCCTTAATCTATGGCTACACCTTC. Its translation is CASSLDSSGLSLIYGYTF.

This chain links TRBV19 with TRBJ2-1, with a possible D match to TRBD1 (5 bases). CDR1 and CDR2 from the germline V gene are LNHDA and SQIVND (reference sequence). This CDR3 has 15 residues. V was shortened by 4 bases and J by 4 bases, with 14 bases between the two germline ends. CDR3 in amino acids: CASSKQRQTYNEQFF. The CDR3 DNA reads TGTGCCAGTAGTAAGCAGCGACAGACGTACAATGAGCAGTTCTTC. The complete variable domain, with remaining parts taken from reference TRBV19 and TRBJ2-1, reads DGGITQSPKYLFRKEGQNVTLSCEQNLNHDAMYWYRQDPGQGLRLIYYSQIVNDFQKGDIAEGYSVSREKKESFPLTVTSAQKNPTAFYLCASSKQRQTYNEQFFGPGTRLTVL.

The CDR3 reads CASSSEVHYEQYF. DNA for the CDR3: TGCGCCAGCAGCAGCGAGGTTCACTACGAGCAGTACTTC. The J gene is TRBJ2-7, the V gene TRBV5-1; unclear D gene. Germline CDR1 is SGHRS and CDR2 is YFSETQ. The V end was cut by 4 bases, the J end by 3 bases, with 11 bases between. The CDR3 has 13 residues.

The V call is TRBV9, the J call TRBJ2-1, with 9 nucleotides matching TRBD2. With V trimmed by 0 bases and J by 8 bases, 9 bases remained unmatched. Germline values: CDR1 SGDLS, CDR2 YYNGEE. CDR3 length: 16 residues. CDR3 protein: CASSVAFGLARDEQFF. CDR3 DNA sequence: TGTGCCAGCAGCGTAGCGTTCGGACTAGCGAGGGATGAGCAGTTCTTC.

V is TRBV11-2 and J is TRBJ2-7, with D tentatively TRBD1 or TRBD2 (5 bases each). The CDR3 has 14 residues. V was pared by 8 bases and J by 5 bases, with 19 bases between. Germline CDR1 reads SGHAT; CDR2 reads FQNNGV. CDR3 nucleotides: TGTGCCAGCGCACCGGGACGCCGTGTTAACGAGCAGTACTTC. Translated: CASAPGRRVNEQYF.

Here the CDR3 reads CASSEYRGLHEQYF. DNA of the CDR3: TGCGCCAGCAGTGAGTATAGGGGTCTCCACGAGCAGTACTTC. The chain couples TRBV10-2 to TRBJ2-7; a possible D gene is TRBD1 (5 bases). Between the trimmed V and J ends, which lost 1 base and 5 bases, there was a span of 12 bases. Germline CDR1 is WSHSY and CDR2 is SAAADI. The CDR3 loop spans 14 amino acids.

The CDR3 nucleotides read TGTGCCAGCAGTTTCCCGGGACTAGCGGGAGCGGGGTCCTACGAGCAGTACTTC. It is translated as CASSFPGLAGAGSYEQYF. This chain links TRBV28 with TRBJ2-7, with TRBD2 identical over 14 bases. Germline V CDR1 and CDR2: MDHEN, SYDVKM. Losses at the gene ends were 3 bases for V and 1 base for J; bases not matched to a gene: 8. This CDR3 spans 18 amino acids.

This chain uses TRBV7-9 with TRBJ1-5, with no clear D. In germline, CDR1 is SEHNR, CDR2 FQNEAQ (reference sequence). This CDR3 has 16 residues. Trimming removed 0 bases at V and 0 bases at J, with 9 bases between. The CDR3 DNA sequence: TGTGCCAGCAGCTTAGCCGGGAACGGTAGCAATCAGCCCCAGCATTTT. Residues: CASSLAGNGSNQPQHF.

The genes are TRBV13 and TRBJ1-2; no reliable D call. V was trimmed by 0 bases and J by 2 bases, leaving 7 bases between them. Germline V gene sequence: CDR1 PRHDT, CDR2 FYEKMQ (reference sequence). This CDR3 spans 14 amino acids. The CDR3 loop is CASSLGADNYGYTF. CDR3 nucleotides: TGTGCCAGCAGCTTAGGGGCAGACAACTATGGCTACACCTTC. The full variable domain, with the rest looked up from reference TRBV13 and TRBJ1-2, is AAGVIQSPRHLIKEKRETATLKCYPIPRHDTVYWYQQGPGQDPQFLISFYEKMQSDKGSIPDRFSAQQFSDYHSELNMSSLELGDSALYFCASSLGADNYGYTFGSGTRLTVV.

A word on this clone: Other nucleotide sequences from this sample produce the same CDR3. CDR3 coding DNA: TGCAGTGCTAGAGAAGACTACGAGCAGTACTTC. Translating gives CSAREDYEQYF. V is TRBV20-1 and J is TRBJ2-7; no definite D call. The germline CDR1 and CDR2 sequences are DFQATT and SNEGSKA (reference sequence). This CDR3 has 11 residues. V dropped 0 bases and J dropped 3 bases, with 3 bases sitting between them.

This clone is a singleton in its sample. This sequence joins TRBV5-1 and TRBJ2-1; 8 bases map to TRBD2. V gave up 4 bases and J gave up 0 bases; unmatched junction bases: 6. The CDR3 spans 16 residues. Looked up from germline, CDR1 is SGHRS and CDR2 is YFSETQ. The CDR3, as DNA: TGCGCCAGCAGCACGGTACTAGCGGCCTCCTACAATGAGCAGTTCTTC. Residues: CASSTVLAASYNEQFF.

The rearrangement links TRBV7-8 to TRBJ2-3; perhaps TRBD2 as D (5 bases). Trimming stripped 2 bases from V and 6 bases from J, with 12 bases between. Germline CDR1 reads SGHVS; CDR2 reads FQNEAQ. The CDR3 contains 14 residues. The CDR3 sequence is CASSLSSPGDTQYF. DNA of the CDR3: TGTGCCAGCAGCTTATCCTCTCCGGGGGATACGCAGTATTTT.

The chain joins TRBV7-7 to TRBJ2-1, with TRBD2 identical over 7 bases. Germline V gene lookup returns CDR1 SSHAT and CDR2 FNYEAQ (reference sequence). The CDR3 is 16 residues long. V gave up 4 bases and J gave up 8 bases; unmatched junction bases: 14. CDR3 sequence reads: CASSSRGAGVLDEQFF. Here the CDR3 DNA reads TGTGCCAGCAGCTCTAGAGGGGCGGGAGTTTTAGATGAGCAGTTCTTC.

This sequence joins TRBV10-3 and TRBJ2-5; D gene unclear. V lost 0 bases and J lost 5, with 4 bases in between. Germline V lookup: CDR1 ENHRY, CDR2 SYGVKD. The CDR3 length is 12 residues. The CDR3 here is CAISESGETQYF. CDR3 DNA sequence: TGTGCCATCAGTGAGTCCGGGGAGACCCAGTACTTC.

The CDR3 bases are TGTGCCAGCAGTCTCGACCGCCTTTACTACACCTTC. Amino acids: CASSLDRLYYTF. The chain employs TRBV6-5 and TRBJ1-2; D not resolved. The germline gives CDR1 MNHEY, CDR2 SVGAGI. CDR3 length: 12 amino acids. V lost 5 bases and J 10 bases, leaving 14 bases between the germline ends.

With regard to this clone: Additional DNA sequences in this sample encode the identical CDR3. The chain is built from TRBV9 and TRBJ2-7; 7 bases agree with TRBD1. CDR3 length equals 14 residues. Per the germline V gene, CDR1 is SGDLS and CDR2 is YYNGEE. After removal of 3 bases from V and 1 base from J, the junction contained 4 bases not matched to a gene. CDR3 nucleotides: TGTGCCAGCAGCGCTGGGACAGTATCCTACGAGCAGTACTTC. It specifies CASSAGTVSYEQYF.

The chain carries TRBV5-4 and TRBJ2-7; 11 bases match TRBD2. This CDR3 has 16 amino acids. V gave up 0 bases and J gave up 3 bases; unmatched junction bases: 5. CDR1 SGHNT and CDR2 YYREEE come from the germline V gene (reference sequence). CDR3 protein: CASSLELAGEIYEQYF. In DNA, the CDR3 is TGTGCCAGCAGCTTGGAACTAGCGGGAGAGATCTACGAGCAGTACTTC.

The V gene is TRBV9, the J gene TRBJ2-3, with TRBD2 as a possible D gene (5 bases). Germline loops: CDR1 SGDLS, CDR2 YYNGEE. The CDR3 runs to 15 residues. V dropped 0 bases and J dropped 1 base, with 9 bases sitting between them. The CDR3 DNA reads TGTGCCAGCAGCGTAGCGTCAGCGGGCACAGATACGCAGTATTTT. Translation gives CASSVASAGTDTQYF.